This T cell receptor beta chain originates from a study of cytomegalovirus exposure and HLA in healthy donors (dated by TCRdb to 2016 to 2017). Concerning the study at large: According to a later analysis, one platform produced both the roughly 120 validation repertoires and the 730 or so repertoires of the first cohort. The study was designed to test whether signatures of past pathogen exposure could be identified by cataloging public T cell receptors. A separate validation cohort of some 130 different subjects was used in addition to the 666-subject first cohort. To predict cytomegalovirus infection status, the study combined high-throughput TCR immunosequencing, statistical association of individual TCRs with disease status, and machine learning.

About this clone: Its antigen remains unidentified. No base quality information exists; no much larger clone differs at one position.

Donors formed part of the validation cohort, which comprised 120 subjects and was distinct from the first cohort of several hundred subjects. The method behind the library was the immunoSEQ multiplex PCR assay. In the source study's methods: A statistical classification framework was developed to diagnose cytomegalovirus status using the catalog of TCR beta chain sequences. TCRdb retrieved this table from immuneACCESS and kept in-frame rearrangements only. Not all clones are present; in checked studies, unresolved V genes account for under half, and no reason is known for the remainder. The DNA gave D and trimming, while V, J and clone size come from that table. The table for this sample lists approximately 90,000 clones; around 93% of them were counted only once. About 1.1% of the sample goes to the ten largest clones. General conclusions and limits of the study: It was suggested by the authors that the approach could potentially be generalized to other disease states and immunological phenotypes. Across donors, most TCR sequences were observed very rarely, whereas some public TCRs were present in many individuals. In a later analysis, TCRs clustered in the first cohort were found to also tend to co-occur in the roughly 110 validation repertoires, with around 94% of cluster scores above 0. The validation cohort had no HLA typing available for a later analysis, so co-occurrence within that cohort was assessed over all 120 or so repertoires. A few of the identified cytomegalovirus-associated TCR beta chains were confirmed in vitro to be specific for cytomegalovirus antigens. The classifier was reported to diagnose cytomegalovirus status with high specificity and sensitivity in both the original cohort and the validation cohort. In the study, about 150 TCR beta chains were listed as associated with cytomegalovirus.

CDR1 and CDR2 are drawn from the germline V gene: SGHAT, FQNNGV. At the junction V is shortened by 6 bases and J by 4 bases; bases outside the gene matches: 10. Taken from cysteine to phenylalanine, the CDR3 has 15 residues. This entry keeps only the CDR3 DNA: 45 bases, framed from base 1. The rearranged segments are TRBV11-2 and TRBJ1-2; 8 junctional bases match TRBD1. The sequencing sample was made of PBMCs. This TCR was sampled from a woman in her twenties or thirties in good health and CMV-seropositive. For the CDR3, the sequence is CASSPLQGAVYGYTF. The nucleotide sequence is TGTGCCAGCAGTCCCCTCCAGGGGGCTGTCTATGGCTACACCTTC.